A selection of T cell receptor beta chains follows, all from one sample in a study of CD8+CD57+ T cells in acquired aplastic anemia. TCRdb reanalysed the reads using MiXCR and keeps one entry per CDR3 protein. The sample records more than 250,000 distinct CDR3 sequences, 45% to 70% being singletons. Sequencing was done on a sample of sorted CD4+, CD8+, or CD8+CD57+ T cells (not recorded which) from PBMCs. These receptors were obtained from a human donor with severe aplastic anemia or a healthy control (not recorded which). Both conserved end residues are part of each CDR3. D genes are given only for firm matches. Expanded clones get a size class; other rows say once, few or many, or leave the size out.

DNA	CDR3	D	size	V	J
TGCAGTGCTAGAGATCGGAGAGCGGGGAGGACAGATACGCAGTATTTT	CSARDRRAGRTDTQYF	TRBD2	.	TRBV20-1	TRBJ2-3
TGCGCCAGCAGCTTACCAGGACAGGCAATCAATTCACCCCTCCACTTT	CASSLPGQAINSPLHF	TRBD1	.	TRBV5-1	TRBJ1-6
TGCGCCAGCAGCTTAAGAAGGTTCCCCTACGAGCAGTACTTC	CASSLRRFPYEQYF	.	.	TRBV5-1	TRBJ2-7
TGTGCCAGCCGAGGGGGCAGGCAAGAGACCCAGTACTTC	CASRGGRQETQYF	TRBD1	.	TRBV2	TRBJ2-5
TGCAGTGCTTCCCTTAGCGGGGGGGAGGGGGGGACCCAGTACTTC	CSASLSGGEGGTQYF	TRBD2	.	TRBV20-1	TRBJ2-5
TGTGCCAGCAGTTACGGGGGGGCCTGGGACACCGGGGAGCTGTTTTTT	CASSYGGAWDTGELFF	.	.	TRBV6-2/TRBV6-3	TRBJ2-2
TGTGCCAGCACCGAGGGCCAGGCTAAATCACCCCTCCACTTT	CASTEGQAKSPLHF	.	few	TRBV2	TRBJ1-6
TGCAGTGCCAGCTCACCAGGGGTTCTCGCGGTAGACACTGAAGCTTTCTTT	CSASSPGVLAVDTEAFF	.	.	TRBV20-1	TRBJ1-1
TGTGCCAGCAGTACCAGTCGGGGGACGGGGAGTTACGAGCAGTACTTC	CASSTSRGTGSYEQYF	.	few	TRBV12-5	TRBJ2-7
TGTGCCAGCAGTGAACTAAACGAGCAGTACTTC	CASSELNEQYF	.	.	TRBV25-1	TRBJ2-7
TGTGCCACCAGTGACTCCGGGACGGCGGATTATGGCTACACCTTC	CATSDSGTADYGYTF	.	many	TRBV24-1	TRBJ1-2
TGTGCCAGCAGCTGGTCGCGGGACGAGCAGTACTTC	CASSWSRDEQYF	.	.	TRBV6-1	TRBJ2-7
TGTGCCAGCAGCTACGGGGCGGCACAGGCCTACGAGCAGTACTTC	CASSYGAAQAYEQYF	.	once	TRBV7-9	TRBJ2-7
TGTGCCAGCAGCTTAGTAGGGGGGGTGGAGACCCAGTACTTC	CASSLVGGVETQYF	.	.	TRBV7-2	TRBJ2-5
TGCGCCAGCAGCTTAGGCGGGTTATCGGGCACGGAGACCCAGTACTTC	CASSLGGLSGTETQYF	.	.	TRBV5-1	TRBJ2-5
TGTGCCAGCAGCTTAGCGGCTAGCGGGAGTACGGAGCAGTTCTTC	CASSLAASGSTEQFF	TRBD2	.	TRBV7-9	TRBJ2-1
TGCAGCGTTGAAGATTGGCTGGGCGGTATCACAGATACGCAGTATTTT	CSVEDWLGGITDTQYF	.	.	TRBV29-1	TRBJ2-3
TGTGCCAGCAGCCTCCCGGGACAGAATTCACCCCTCCACTTT	CASSLPGQNSPLHF	TRBD1	.	TRBV28	TRBJ1-6
TGTGCCAGCAGCTTACAGGGCCACACTGAAGCTTTCTTT	CASSLQGHTEAFF	.	few	TRBV7-2	TRBJ1-1
TGTGCCAGCTCACCAGCGGGCAGGGAAACAGATACGCAGTATTTT	CASSPAGRETDTQYF	.	.	TRBV18	TRBJ2-3
TGTGCCAGCCGACAGGGAAACACCGGGGAGCTGTTTTTT	CASRQGNTGELFF	TRBD1	many	TRBV2	TRBJ2-2
TGTGCCATCAGTGAAAGTGGCCCGACTAATGGTCAGCCCCAGCATTTT	CAISESGPTNGQPQHF	.	.	TRBV10-3	TRBJ1-5
TGCAGTGCTAGGGGGACTAGCGGGGTTAATGAGCAGTTCTTC	CSARGTSGVNEQFF	TRBD2	.	TRBV20-1	TRBJ2-1
TGTGCCAGCAGGCGGGACCTCACCGCCAATGAGCAGTTCTTC	CASRRDLTANEQFF	.	.	TRBV6-4	TRBJ2-1
TGTGCCAGCAGCCGGGACAGCAATTATTCACCCCTCCACTTT	CASSRDSNYSPLHF	TRBD1	once	TRBV14	TRBJ1-6
TGCAGTGCTCCTGACGTCGCTGAAGCTTTCTTT	CSAPDVAEAFF	.	few	TRBV20-1	TRBJ1-1
TGTGCCAGCATCTATTCCGGGACGGGCCTTTATGGCTACACCTTC	CASIYSGTGLYGYTF	.	many	TRBV2	TRBJ1-2
TGTGCCAGTAAAGGACTGTTTGGGGGTATCGAGAATTCACCCCTCCACTTT	CASKGLFGGIENSPLHF	.	.	TRBV19	TRBJ1-6
TGTGCCAGTAGCCGGGACAGGGGCTTTTCTAATGAAAAACTGTTTTTT	CASSRDRGFSNEKLFF	TRBD1	many	TRBV19	TRBJ1-4
TGTGCCAGTAGTGGACGACTAGCGGCACTTCAAGAGACCCAGTACTTC	CASSGRLAALQETQYF	TRBD2	.	TRBV19	TRBJ2-5
TGTGCCAGCAGCTTCCCGGGACAAGGTCAGCCCCAGCATTTT	CASSFPGQGQPQHF	.	.	TRBV7-9	TRBJ1-5
TGCGCCAGCAGCTTGACAGGGCCACAAGAGACCCAGTACTTC	CASSLTGPQETQYF	.	many	TRBV5-1	TRBJ2-5
TGCAGCGTTGAAGCAGGGAACTCTGGAAACACCATATATTTT	CSVEAGNSGNTIYF	.	.	TRBV29-1	TRBJ1-3
TGTGCCAGCAGCCAACGACGTTCCGGGACAGGACGCAGGAATGAGCAGTTCTTC	CASSQRRSGTGRRNEQFF	TRBD1	many	TRBV7-3	TRBJ2-1
TGTGCCACCAGTGATTCAGGGGGGCAAACACACACAGATACGCAGTATTTT	CATSDSGGQTHTDTQYF	.	.	TRBV24-1	TRBJ2-3
TGTGCCAGCAGCCCCACTTCCTCATACGAGCAGTACTTC	CASSPTSSYEQYF	.	many	TRBV6-6	TRBJ2-7
TGCGCCAGCAGCTTGGAGGGGGAAGGTTATGGCTACACCTTC	CASSLEGEGYGYTF	.	many	TRBV5-1	TRBJ1-2
TGTGCCACCAGTCAAGGGGATACGCAGTATTTT	CATSQGDTQYF	.	.	TRBV24-1	TRBJ2-3
TGTGCCGGCAAAGGGTATAGGGAGCCCCAGCATTTT	CAGKGYREPQHF	.	.	TRBV2	TRBJ1-5
TGTGCCAGCAGCTTAGCGAAGAACACTGAAGCTTTCTTT	CASSLAKNTEAFF	.	few	TRBV11-1	TRBJ1-1
TGCGCCAGCAGCACCCAACTTGCCGGGGCCAACGTCCTGACTTTC	CASSTQLAGANVLTF	.	.	TRBV5-1	TRBJ2-6
TGTGCCAGCAGCTTAGCGCGGGCAGAGACCCAGTACTTC	CASSLARAETQYF	.	.	TRBV7-6	TRBJ2-5
TGTGCCACCAGTTTCTTCACAGGGGGCATTCTTGGCTACACCTTC	CATSFFTGGILGYTF	TRBD1	.	TRBV24-1	TRBJ1-2
TGTGCCAGCAGCTTACGGGGGGCGAACGAGCAGTACTTC	CASSLRGANEQYF	.	.	TRBV7-6	TRBJ2-7
TGTGCCAGCAGTGAGTACCTCGGGGGCCTTAACAATGAGCAGTTCTTC	CASSEYLGGLNNEQFF	.	many	TRBV25-1	TRBJ2-1
TGTGCCAGCAGCTTAGCGCTTAGCGGGGGGATCCACAATGAGCAGTTCTTC	CASSLALSGGIHNEQFF	TRBD2	many	TRBV7-8	TRBJ2-1
TGTGCCAGCAGCTTAGCAGGAGGAGGCCACGAGCAGTACTTC	CASSLAGGGHEQYF	.	.	TRBV7-8	TRBJ2-7
TGTGCCAGCAGCTTAGAGGGACTAGCCACAGATACGCAGTATTTT	CASSLEGLATDTQYF	TRBD2	few	TRBV7-9	TRBJ2-3
TGTGCCAGCAGGCCGGGACCGAACACCGGGGAGCTGTTTTTT	CASRPGPNTGELFF	.	.	TRBV12-3/TRBV12-4	TRBJ2-2
TGTGTGGACGACCAAAGCACTGAAGCTTTCTTT	CVDDQSTEAFF	.	.	TRBV7-9	TRBJ1-1
TGTGCCAGCAGCCAAGTCCAGCTAAGAGAACTGTTTTTT	CASSQVQLRELFF	.	many	TRBV3-1	TRBJ1-4
TGTGCCAGCACCCTAGGTGAAAAACTGTTTTTT	CASTLGEKLFF	.	many	TRBV3-1	TRBJ1-4
TGTGCCAGCACTCTTTCCCCCTCCTACGAGCAGTACTTC	CASTLSPSYEQYF	.	.	TRBV25-1	TRBJ2-7
TGTGCCAGCAGTTACCGAGGGGGCGCGGTGGACGAGCAGTACTTC	CASSYRGGAVDEQYF	TRBD1	.	TRBV10-3	TRBJ2-7